This T cell receptor beta chain was retrieved from a study of shared clonotypes between healthy human individuals. General study findings and limits: Unshared clonotypes carried lower generation probabilities than those common to all four donors.

Naive CD8 cells lacked CD45RO and underwent positive selection for CCR7, leaving out terminally differentiated effector memory CD45RA+ cells. The data were produced by immunoSEQ multiplex PCR, yet TCRdb's version contains in-frame clones alone and is incomplete. The data contain about 1.9 million clones, around 95% of them singletons. With regard to this clone: What it binds is unknown.

The origin of this receptor is a man between 18 and 29 years old in good health. Some clones in this sample may be carry-over from other donors' samples. Sequences were obtained from naive CD8+ T cells from PBMCs.

CDR3 protein: CASSGSDTQYF. CDR3 DNA: TGTGCCAGCAGCGGGTCAGATACGCAGTATTTT. The rearrangement links TRBV5-4 to TRBJ2-3; D remains unclear. There are 11 residues in the CDR3. V was shortened by 4 bases and J by 4 bases, with 4 bases between the two germline ends. The germline V gene encodes CDR1 SGHNT and CDR2 YYREEE (reference sequence).